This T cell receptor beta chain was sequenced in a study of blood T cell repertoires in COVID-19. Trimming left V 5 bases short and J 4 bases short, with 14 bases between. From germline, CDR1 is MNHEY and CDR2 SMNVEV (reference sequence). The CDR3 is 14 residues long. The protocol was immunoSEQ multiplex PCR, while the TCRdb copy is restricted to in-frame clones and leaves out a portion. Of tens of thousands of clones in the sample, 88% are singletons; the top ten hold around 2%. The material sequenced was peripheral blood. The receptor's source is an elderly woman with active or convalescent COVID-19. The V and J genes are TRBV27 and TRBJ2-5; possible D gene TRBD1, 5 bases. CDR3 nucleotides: TGTGCCAGCAGTAGGAACAGGCTACGAGAGACCCAGTACTTC. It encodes CASSRNRLRETQYF.